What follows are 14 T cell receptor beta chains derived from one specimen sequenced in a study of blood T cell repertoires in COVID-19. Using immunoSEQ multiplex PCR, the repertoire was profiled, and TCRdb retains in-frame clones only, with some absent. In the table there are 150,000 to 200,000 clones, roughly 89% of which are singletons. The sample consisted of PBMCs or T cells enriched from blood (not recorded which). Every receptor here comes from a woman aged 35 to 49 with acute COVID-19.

This CDR3 reads CAISEAPETEAFF. CDR3 DNA: TGTGCCATCAGTGAGGCCCCGGAGACTGAAGCTTTCTTT. The chain links TRBV10-3 to TRBJ1-1; D uncertain. In germline, CDR1 is ENHRY, CDR2 SYGVKD. V lost 2 bases and J lost 5, with 9 bases in between. This CDR3 contains 13 residues.

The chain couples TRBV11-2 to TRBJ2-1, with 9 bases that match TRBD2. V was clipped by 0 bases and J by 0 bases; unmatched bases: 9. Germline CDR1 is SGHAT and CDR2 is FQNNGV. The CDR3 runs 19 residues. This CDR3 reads CASSLDAVAGVLSYNEQFF. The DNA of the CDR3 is TGTGCCAGCAGCTTAGACGCCGTAGCGGGAGTTCTCTCCTACAATGAGCAGTTCTTC.

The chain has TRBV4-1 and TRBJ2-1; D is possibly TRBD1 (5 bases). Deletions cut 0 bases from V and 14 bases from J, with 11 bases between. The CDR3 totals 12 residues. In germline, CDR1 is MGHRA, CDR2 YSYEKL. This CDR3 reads CASSQDRGPEFF. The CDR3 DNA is TGCGCCAGCAGCCAAGATAGGGGTCCCGAGTTCTTC.

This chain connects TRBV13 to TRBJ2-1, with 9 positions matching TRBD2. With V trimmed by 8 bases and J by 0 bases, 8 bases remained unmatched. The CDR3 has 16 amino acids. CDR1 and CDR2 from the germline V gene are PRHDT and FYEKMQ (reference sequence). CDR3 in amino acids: CASRKSSGGSYNEQFF. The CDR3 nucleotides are TGTGCCAGCCGGAAAAGTAGCGGGGGCTCCTACAATGAGCAGTTCTTC.

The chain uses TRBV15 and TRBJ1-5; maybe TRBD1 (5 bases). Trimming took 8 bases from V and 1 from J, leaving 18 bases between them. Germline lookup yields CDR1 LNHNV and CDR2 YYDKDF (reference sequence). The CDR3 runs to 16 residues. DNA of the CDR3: TGTGCCACCCATGGCAGCGGGGGGGAAAGCAATCAGCCCCAGCATTTT. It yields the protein CATHGSGGESNQPQHF.

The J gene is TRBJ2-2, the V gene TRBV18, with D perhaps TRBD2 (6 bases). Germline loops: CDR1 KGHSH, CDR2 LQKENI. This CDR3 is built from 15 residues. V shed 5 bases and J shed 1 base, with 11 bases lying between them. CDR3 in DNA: TGTGCCAGCTCATCGGGACTCCAGAACACCGGGGAGCTGTTTTTT. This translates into CASSSGLQNTGELFF. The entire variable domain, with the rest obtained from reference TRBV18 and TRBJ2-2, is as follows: NAGVMQNPRHLVRRRGQEARLRCSPMKGHSHVYWYRQLPEEGLKFMVYLQKENIIDESGMPKERFSAEFPKEGPSILRIQQVVRGDSAAYFCASSSGLQNTGELFFGEGSRLTVL.

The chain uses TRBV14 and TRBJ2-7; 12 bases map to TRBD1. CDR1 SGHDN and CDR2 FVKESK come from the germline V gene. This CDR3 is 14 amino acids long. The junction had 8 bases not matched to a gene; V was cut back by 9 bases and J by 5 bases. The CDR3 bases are TGTGCCAGTTTCAGGGACAGGGGGCCCCACGAGCAGTACTTC. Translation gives CASFRDRGPHEQYF.

CDR3 nucleotide sequence: TGTGCCAGCAGTTTAGACACAGGTCTTGATTACGAGCAGTACTTC. Its translation: CASSLDTGLDYEQYF. This chain uses TRBV28 with TRBJ2-7, with D possibly TRBD1 on 5 matching bases. The CDR3 runs to 15 residues. Germline V gene data show CDR1 as MDHEN and CDR2 as SYDVKM. Trimming left V 2 bases short and J 4 bases short, with 15 bases between.

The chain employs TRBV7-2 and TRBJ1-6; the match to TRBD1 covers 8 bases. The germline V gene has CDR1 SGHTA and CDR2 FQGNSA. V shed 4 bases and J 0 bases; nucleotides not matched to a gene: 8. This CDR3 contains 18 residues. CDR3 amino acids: CASSSDPQGGSYNSPLHF. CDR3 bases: TGTGCCAGCAGCTCAGATCCACAGGGGGGCTCCTATAATTCACCCCTCCACTTT.

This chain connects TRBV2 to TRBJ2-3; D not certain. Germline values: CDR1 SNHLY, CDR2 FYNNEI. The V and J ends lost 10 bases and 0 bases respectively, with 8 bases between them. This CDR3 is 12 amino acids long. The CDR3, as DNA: TGTGCCACCCTGGCCAGCACAGATACGCAGTATTTT. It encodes CATLASTDTQYF.

As DNA, the CDR3 is TGTGCCAGCTCGTTTACTGATGGCTACACCTTC. It translates to CASSFTDGYTF. The genes are TRBV18 and TRBJ1-2; D unclear. The CDR3 is 11 residues long. Trimming removed 6 bases at V and 6 bases at J, with 8 bases between. Germline CDR1 KGHSH, CDR2 LQKENI.

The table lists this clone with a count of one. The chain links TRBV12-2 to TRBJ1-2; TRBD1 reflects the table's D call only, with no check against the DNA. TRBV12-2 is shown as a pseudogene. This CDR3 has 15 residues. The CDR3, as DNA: TGTGCAAGTCGCTTATCGAACAGGGGAGGCTATGGCTACACCTTC. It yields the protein CASRLSNRGGYGYTF.

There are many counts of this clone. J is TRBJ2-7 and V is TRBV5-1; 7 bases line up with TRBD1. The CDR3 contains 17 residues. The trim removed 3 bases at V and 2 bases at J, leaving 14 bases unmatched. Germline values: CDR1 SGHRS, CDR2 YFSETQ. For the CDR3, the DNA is TGCGCCAGCAGCTGGGGACAGTCATCCGCTACCCCCTACGAGCAGTACTTC. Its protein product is CASSWGQSSATPYEQYF.

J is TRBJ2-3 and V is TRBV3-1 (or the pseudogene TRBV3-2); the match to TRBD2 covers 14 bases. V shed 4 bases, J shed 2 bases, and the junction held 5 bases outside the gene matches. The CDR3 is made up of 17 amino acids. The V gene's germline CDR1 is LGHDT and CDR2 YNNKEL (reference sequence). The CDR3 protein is CASSLGTSGGYTDTQYF. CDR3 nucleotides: TGTGCCAGCAGCCTCGGGACTAGCGGGGGTTACACAGATACGCAGTATTTT.